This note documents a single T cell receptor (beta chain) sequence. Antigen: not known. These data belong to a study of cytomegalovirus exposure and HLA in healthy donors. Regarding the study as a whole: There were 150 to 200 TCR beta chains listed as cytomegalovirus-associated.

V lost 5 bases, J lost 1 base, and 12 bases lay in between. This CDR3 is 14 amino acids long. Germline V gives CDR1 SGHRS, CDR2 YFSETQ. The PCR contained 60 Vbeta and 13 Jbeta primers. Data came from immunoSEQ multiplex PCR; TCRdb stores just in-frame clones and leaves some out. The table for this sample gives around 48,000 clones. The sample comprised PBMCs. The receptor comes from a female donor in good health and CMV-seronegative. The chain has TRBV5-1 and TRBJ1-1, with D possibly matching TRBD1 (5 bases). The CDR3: CASRPRQSNTEAFF. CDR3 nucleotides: TGCGCCAGCAGGCCCAGACAGTCGAACACTGAAGCTTTCTTT.